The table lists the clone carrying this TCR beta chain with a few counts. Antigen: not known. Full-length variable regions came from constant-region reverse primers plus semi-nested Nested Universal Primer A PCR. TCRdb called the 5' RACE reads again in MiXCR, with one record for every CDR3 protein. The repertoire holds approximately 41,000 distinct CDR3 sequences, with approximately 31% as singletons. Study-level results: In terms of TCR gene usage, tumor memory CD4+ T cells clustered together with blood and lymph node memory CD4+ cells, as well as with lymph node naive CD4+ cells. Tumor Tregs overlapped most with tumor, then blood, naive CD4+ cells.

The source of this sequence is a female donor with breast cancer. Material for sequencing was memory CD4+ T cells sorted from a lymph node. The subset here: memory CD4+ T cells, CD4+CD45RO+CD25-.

Here the CDR3 DNA reads TGTGCCAGCAGTTTTCGAGCTTCGGAGACCCAGTACTTC. Its translation is CASSFRASETQYF. The chain couples TRBV27 to TRBJ2-5; D remains unclear. CDR1 and CDR2 (germline): MNHEY, SMNVEV (reference sequence). V was pared by 3 bases and J by 5 bases, with 10 bases between. This CDR3 is built from 13 residues.